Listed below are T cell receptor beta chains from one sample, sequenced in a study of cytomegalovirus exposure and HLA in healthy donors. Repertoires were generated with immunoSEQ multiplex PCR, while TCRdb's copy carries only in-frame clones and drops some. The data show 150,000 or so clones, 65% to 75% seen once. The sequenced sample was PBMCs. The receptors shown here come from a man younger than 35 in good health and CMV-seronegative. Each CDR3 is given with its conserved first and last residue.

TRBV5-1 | CASRLDPETMNTEAFF
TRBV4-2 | CASSDVQAMNTEAFF
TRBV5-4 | CASSLWGTTYNEQFF
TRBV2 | CASGAEKNTEAFF
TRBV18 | CASSPEAVDAGANGLTF
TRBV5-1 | CASSPGGSGANGLTF
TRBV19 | CASTPKPGQGNELFF
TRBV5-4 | CASSLDLGYREYTF
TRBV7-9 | CASSQTEPYEQYF
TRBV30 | CAWSKTGVNSPLHF